This entry lists 25 T cell receptor beta chains sequenced from one sample in a study of response to subunit inactivated influenza vaccine. TCRdb analysed the RT-PCR reads with MiXCR anew, one entry per CDR3 protein. Counted here are 450,000 to 600,000 distinct CDR3 sequences, more than 7% occurring once; the ten biggest clones make up around 13%. The sequences come from PBMCs from blood, collected about 23 months after vaccination. The receptors come from a man in his fifties or sixties who received an inactivated influenza vaccine.

This clonotype was seen ten or more times. This chain uses TRBV6-1 with TRBJ2-7; either TRBD1 or TRBD2 may fit D (6 bases each). This CDR3 is built from 15 residues. Deletions cut 4 bases from V and 4 bases from J, with 17 bases between. The V gene's germline CDR1 is MNHNS and CDR2 SASEGT. The CDR3 coding sequence is TGTGCCAGCAGTGCATCTCCGGGGGCAGTTTACGAGCAGTACTTC. Protein: CASSASPGAVYEQYF.

In this sample, this clonotype turned up a few times. The rearrangement links TRBV2 to TRBJ2-2, with TRBD1 matching over 9 bases. V lost 6 bases and J lost 3; bases outside the gene matches: 5. The CDR3 is 15 amino acids. The germline V gene encodes CDR1 SNHLY and CDR2 FYNNEI. The CDR3 DNA reads as TGTGCCAGCAGATACAGGGGGCAGGACACCGGGGAGCTGTTTTTT. This encodes CASRYRGQDTGELFF.

The chain combines TRBV13 with TRBJ2-1, with 8 bases that match TRBD2. The germline V gene has CDR1 PRHDT and CDR2 FYEKMQ (reference sequence). The CDR3 runs 16 residues. Germline trimming cut 5 bases from V and 9 bases from J; bases unmatched to any gene: 15. The CDR3 region is CASSPGVAGRRSEQFF. CDR3 sequence (DNA): TGTGCCAGCAGCCCAGGGGTAGCGGGAAGAAGGAGTGAGCAGTTCTTC.

This clonotype was counted many times. The rearrangement joins TRBV28 to TRBJ2-7; no clear D. The CDR3 length is 13 residues. Per germline, CDR1 MDHEN and CDR2 SYDVKM. V was cut by 3 bases and J by 0 bases, with 6 bases left in between. CDR3 protein: CASSFADSYEQYF. The CDR3 bases are TGTGCCAGCAGTTTTGCGGACTCCTACGAGCAGTACTTC. The variable domain in full, completed from reference TRBV28 and TRBJ2-7, reads DVKVTQSSRYLVKRTGEKVFLECVQDMDHENMFWYRQDPGLGLRLIYFSYDVKMKEKGDIPEGYSVSREKKERFSLILESASTNQTSMYLCASSFADSYEQYFGPGTRLTVT.

This clonotype has more than one count but fewer than ten. This chain joins TRBV9 and TRBJ2-1; 9 positions match TRBD2. CDR3 size: 16 residues. Trimming cost V 4 bases and J 6 bases; bases outside gene matches: 11. In germline, CDR1 is SGDLS, CDR2 YYNGEE. CDR3 residues: CASSLSAGGTGNEQFF. DNA of the CDR3: TGTGCCAGCAGCTTGTCAGCGGGGGGCACTGGCAATGAGCAGTTCTTC.

The gene calls are TRBV4-3 and TRBJ2-1; 11 nucleotides match TRBD2. V trimming: 0 bases; J trimming: 7 bases; junction bases outside the gene matches: 8. CDR1 LGHNA and CDR2 YSLEER come from the germline V gene. This CDR3 has 17 amino acids. The CDR3 loop is CASSQDRSRLAGNEQFF. For the CDR3, the DNA is TGCGCCAGCAGCCAAGATCGTTCTAGACTAGCGGGGAATGAGCAGTTCTTC.

This clonotype has at least ten counts. The V and J genes are TRBV12-3 or TRBV12-4 and TRBJ2-1; 7 positions match TRBD2. This CDR3 has 15 residues. Unmatched junction bases numbered 11, after V lost 10 bases and J lost 2 bases. CDR3: CANPSFTSAYNEQFF. DNA for the CDR3: TGTGCCAACCCCTCGTTCACTAGCGCCTACAATGAGCAGTTCTTC.

The table lists this clonotype with many counts. The gene calls are TRBV20-1 and TRBJ1-2, with D possibly matching TRBD1 (6 bases). The CDR3 sequence is 10 residues long. CDR1 and CDR2 from the germline V gene are DFQATT and SNEGSKA (reference sequence). V dropped 6 bases and J dropped 5 bases, with 7 bases sitting between them. The CDR3, as DNA: TGCAGTGCAACAGGGTATGGCTACACCTTC. Protein sequence: CSATGYGYTF.

At least ten counts were recorded for this clonotype. The chain carries TRBV9 and TRBJ2-4; possible D gene TRBD2, 5 bases. The CDR3 is 14 amino acids. V lost 2 bases, J lost 8 bases, and 14 bases lay in between. Germline V lookup: CDR1 SGDLS, CDR2 YYNGEE. CDR3 region: CASSVGSPGDIQYF. CDR3 nucleotides: TGTGCCAGCAGCGTTGGAAGCCCCGGGGACATTCAGTACTTC. The full variable domain, with the rest looked up from reference TRBV9 and TRBJ2-4, is DSGVTQTPKHLITATGQRVTLRCSPRSGDLSVYWYQQSLDQGLQFLIQYYNGEERAKGNILERFSAQQFPDLHSELNLSSLELGDSALYFCASSVGSPGDIQYFGAGTRLSVL.

The chain uses TRBV27 and TRBJ2-1, with D tentatively TRBD2 (6 bases). V dropped 4 bases and J dropped 6 bases, with 13 bases sitting between them. The CDR3 covers 14 residues. The V gene's germline CDR1 is MNHEY and CDR2 SMNVEV (reference sequence). The CDR3 nucleotides read TGTGCCAGCAGTTCAACGGGACTTTCCAATGAGCAGTTCTTC. As protein: CASSSTGLSNEQFF.

This chain uses TRBV6-1 with TRBJ2-1, with 7 bases lining up with TRBD2. The CDR3 sequence is 15 residues long. Germline values: CDR1 MNHNS, CDR2 SASEGT. V shed 6 bases and J 0 bases; nucleotides not matched to a gene: 5. The CDR3 DNA follows: TGTGCCAGCAGATGGGAGGGAGGCTCCTACAATGAGCAGTTCTTC. Amino acid sequence: CASRWEGGSYNEQFF.

CDR3 sequence reads: CASSFPTGGESYEQYF. For the CDR3, the DNA is TGCGCCAGCAGCTTTCCAACAGGGGGCGAATCCTACGAGCAGTACTTC. The J gene is TRBJ2-7, the V gene TRBV5-1, with 9 bases identical to TRBD1. The V gene's germline CDR1 is SGHRS and CDR2 YFSETQ. This CDR3 has 16 amino acids. After removal of 2 bases from V and 1 base from J, the junction contained 7 bases not matched to a gene. Using reference TRBV5-1 and TRBJ2-7 for the parts outside the CDR3, the full variable domain is KAGVTQTPRYLIKTRGQQVTLSCSPISGHRSVSWYQQTPGQGLQFLFEYFSETQRNKGNFPGRFSGRQFSNSRSEMNVSTLELGDSALYLCASSFPTGGESYEQYFGPGTRLTVT.

There are a few counts of this clonotype. V usage is TRBV20-1 and J usage is TRBJ2-1; D gene uncertain. Germline CDR1 reads DFQATT; CDR2 reads SNEGSKA (reference sequence). CDR3 length: 14 amino acids. Trimming removed 4 bases at V and 4 bases at J, with 14 bases between. In DNA, the CDR3 is TGCAGTGCTAACCCCTACGGTTCTTACAATGAGCAGTTCTTC. Amino acids: CSANPYGSYNEQFF.

This clonotype was observed many times. V and J are TRBV12-3 or TRBV12-4 and TRBJ2-1; D not certain. Between the trimmed V and J ends, which lost 5 bases and 10 bases, there was a span of 12 bases. The CDR3 is made up of 12 amino acids. The chain's CDR3 is CASSRQAREQFF. CDR3 in DNA: TGTGCCAGCAGTCGGCAGGCAAGGGAGCAGTTCTTC.

The chain joins TRBV30 to TRBJ1-1, with 8 bases lining up with TRBD1. Germline V gene lookup returns CDR1 GTSNPN and CDR2 SVGIG (reference sequence). The CDR3 runs to 17 residues. Germline trimming cut 2 bases from V and 5 bases from J; bases unmatched to any gene: 16. The CDR3 sequence: CAWSPRDRIGGMTEAFF. DNA for the CDR3: TGTGCCTGGAGTCCGCGGGACAGGATTGGTGGGATGACTGAAGCTTTCTTT.

V is TRBV21-1 and J is TRBJ1-4; TRBD1 reflects the table's D call only, with no check against the DNA. TRBV21-1 is deemed a pseudogene. The CDR3 spans 16 residues. The CDR3 is CASSSQPGPKNEKLFF. The CDR3 nucleotides read TGTGCCAGCAGCTCACAGCCGGGACCGAAGAATGAAAAACTGTTTTTT.

The gene calls are TRBV5-1 and TRBJ1-2; weak D call: TRBD1 (6 bases). Germline values: CDR1 SGHRS, CDR2 YFSETQ. This CDR3 is 14 amino acids long. The ends were cut back, 4 bases at V and 5 bases at J, with 15 bases in the middle. CDR3 nucleotides: TGCGCCAGCAGCGACCGGGACACACCGTATGGCTACACCTTC. Translating gives CASSDRDTPYGYTF. The variable domain in full, completed from reference TRBV5-1 and TRBJ1-2, reads KAGVTQTPRYLIKTRGQQVTLSCSPISGHRSVSWYQQTPGQGLQFLFEYFSETQRNKGNFPGRFSGRQFSNSRSEMNVSTLELGDSALYLCASSDRDTPYGYTFGSGTRLTVV.

V is TRBV5-1 and J is TRBJ2-3, with D uncertain. Germline V lookup: CDR1 SGHRS, CDR2 YFSETQ. Trimming pared 6 bases from V and 4 bases from J, leaving 12 bases between. This CDR3 spans 13 amino acids. The CDR3 protein is CASTDYFPDTQYF. CDR3 coding DNA: TGCGCCAGCACTGATTATTTCCCAGATACGCAGTATTTT.

This rearrangement joins TRBV7-8 to TRBJ2-3; no definite D call. The germline V and J ends were trimmed by 1 base and 1 base, with 21 bases remaining between them. The germline V gene has CDR1 SGHVS and CDR2 FQNEAQ. CDR3 length: 19 residues. As DNA, the CDR3 is TGTGCCAGCAGCTTAGATGACAATCCAATCCTTCAGGGCACAGATACGCAGTATTTT. It yields the protein CASSLDDNPILQGTDTQYF.

This chain connects TRBV7-9 to TRBJ2-2; tentatively, D is TRBD2 (6 bases). The CDR3 consists of 14 residues. Trimming shortened V by 1 base and J by 7 bases, and 10 bases separated the two germline ends. Germline V gives CDR1 SEHNR, CDR2 FQNEAQ (reference sequence). As DNA, the CDR3 is TGTGCCAGCAGCTTAGAATCCGGGAGCGGGGAGCTGTTTTTT. It encodes CASSLESGSGELFF.

This clonotype was detected only a few times. The rearrangement uses TRBV7-9 and TRBJ2-3; D may be TRBD2 (5 bases). CDR3 length equals 12 residues. The germline V gene has CDR1 SEHNR and CDR2 FQNEAQ (reference sequence). V lost 7 bases, J lost 4 bases, and 9 bases lay in between. The CDR3 sequence is CASTRGSDTQYF. The CDR3 DNA sequence: TGTGCCAGCACCCGCGGGTCAGATACGCAGTATTTT. Full variable domain (remainder filled in from reference TRBV7-9 and TRBJ2-3): DTGVSQNPRHKITKRGQNVTFRCDPISEHNRLYWYRQTLGQGPEFLTYFQNEAQLEKSRLLSDRFSAERPKGSFSTLEIQRTEQGDSAMYLCASTRGSDTQYFGPGTRLTVL.

This clonotype was found a few times. The rearrangement links TRBV4-2 to TRBJ2-3; TRBD1 agrees at 12 bases. CDR1 and CDR2 (germline): LGHNA, YNFKEQ. J lost 8 bases, V lost 4 bases, and 10 bases had no gene match. The length of the CDR3 is 16 residues. CDR3 DNA sequence: TGTGCCAGCAGCCCGGGGACAGGGGGCTTGGGTGTTACGCAGTATTTT. Translation: CASSPGTGGLGVTQYF.

This clonotype has more than one count but fewer than ten. The CDR3 coding sequence is TGTGCCAGCAGCCCCCAAGGGACTAGCGGGGGTGTAAATGAGCAGTTCTTC. This translates into CASSPQGTSGGVNEQFF. J is TRBJ2-1 and V is TRBV5-4; 14 bases are a match to TRBD2. Germline assignment: CDR1 SGHNT and CDR2 YYREEE (reference sequence). This CDR3 spans 17 amino acids. V gave up 4 bases and J gave up 7 bases; unmatched junction bases: 10.

The CDR3 spells CSTAGTSGIGELFF. The CDR3 coding sequence is TGCAGTACCGCCGGGACTAGCGGGATCGGGGAGCTGTTTTTT. The chain uses TRBV20-1 and TRBJ2-2; 13 nucleotides align to TRBD2. Germline trimming cut 8 bases from V and 7 bases from J; bases unmatched to any gene: 7. The CDR3 spans 14 residues. The germline V gene has CDR1 DFQATT and CDR2 SNEGSKA (reference sequence).

This clonotype was detected ten times or more. The V call is TRBV4-1, the J call TRBJ1-5; no definite D call. Trimming cost V 0 bases and J 3 bases, with 9 bases left between them. Looked up from germline, CDR1 is MGHRA and CDR2 is YSYEKL. This CDR3 is 15 amino acids long. The DNA of the CDR3 is TGCGCCAGCAGCCAAGATGGCCAGGTCAATCAGCCCCAGCATTTT. Residues: CASSQDGQVNQPQHF.